This T cell receptor (beta chain) is drawn from a study of blood T cell repertoires in COVID-19. Study-wide context: COVID-19 samples from acute and convalescent phases originated in the United States, Italy and Spain. Sample material is recorded as cDNA or gDNA derived from T cells, B-cell-depleted T cells, or PBMCs.

CDR1 and CDR2 (germline): MNHEY, SVGAGI. V was pared by 6 bases and J by 5 bases, with 5 bases of the junction left unmatched. This CDR3 spans 14 amino acids. Authors' data handling: From reference gene primer amplification, estimates of nucleated cell counts were derived. Repertoires were generated with immunoSEQ multiplex PCR, while TCRdb's copy carries only in-frame clones and drops some. V and J calls plus clone size are reproduced from that table; the DNA served to infer D and trimming. In the table there are about 48,000 clones, 70% to 90% of which are singletons. The clonotype was recovered from an older woman with acute or convalescent COVID-19. Material: peripheral blood. The chain recombines TRBV6-5 with TRBJ2-7; 12 positions match TRBD1. CDR3 coding DNA: TGTGCCAGCAGGGGGACAGGGGGCAAAAACGAGCAGTACTTC. It yields the protein CASRGTGGKNEQYF.